What follows are 28 T cell receptor beta chains derived from one specimen sequenced in a study of beta chain features in type 1 diabetes (dated 2018 in TCRdb). Broad study findings and their caveats: Type 1 diabetes patients showed a moderate but significant shortening of TCRB CDR3 length in all four CD4+ subsets.

Preparation of the library involved the immunoSEQ multiplex PCR assay. The High Capacity cDNA Reverse Transcription Kit was used to reverse transcribe all of the isolated RNA, meaning that expressed TCRB transcripts were what got sequenced. The source is immuneACCESS, and TCRdb retained only in-frame sequences with V and J called. Part of the clones is not carried over; for the studies checked, unresolved V genes explain less than half of this, and the remainder is unexplained. A total of a few hundred thousand clones appear in this sample, 10% to 15% of them only once. Roughly 0.0097% of the sample lies in the top ten. Their cognate antigens are unknown. Sequencing was performed on naive CD4+ T cells from blood. This specimen's cell subset or site label, interpreted: true naive CD4+ T cells. These receptors came from a woman between 18 and 30 years old with type 1 diabetes.

This clone showed up just a few times. The rearrangement joins TRBV18 to TRBJ1-1; D remains ambiguous. V was shortened by 6 bases and J by 4 bases, with 12 bases between the two germline ends. Germline V gene data show CDR1 as KGHSH and CDR2 as LQKENI. The CDR3 loop spans 13 amino acids. For the CDR3, the DNA is TGTGCCAGCTCCCCCGATCCGGGCACTGAAGCTTTCTTT. Protein sequence: CASSPDPGTEAFF. The whole variable domain, filled in from reference TRBV18 and TRBJ1-1, reads NAGVMQNPRHLVRRRGQEARLRCSPMKGHSHVYWYRQLPEEGLKFMVYLQKENIIDESGMPKERFSAEFPKEGPSILRIQQVVRGDSAAYFCASSPDPGTEAFFGQGTRLTVV.

The rearrangement uses TRBV5-4 and TRBJ1-1; no definite D call. CDR3 length equals 15 residues. The germline V gene has CDR1 SGHNT and CDR2 YYREEE (reference sequence). The V end lost 0 bases, the J end lost 6 bases, and 15 bases lay between the germline ends. The CDR3 spells CASSLGGAGVAEAFF. CDR3 coding DNA: TGTGCCAGCAGCTTGGGAGGAGCTGGTGTTGCTGAAGCTTTCTTT.

This clone was seen a few times. The chain is built from TRBV23-1 and TRBJ1-1, with D perhaps matching TRBD1 (5 bases). TRBV23-1 is labeled an ORF, and its function is uncertain. CDR3 length: 12 amino acids. V lost 0 bases and J 8 bases, leaving 7 bases between the germline ends. The CDR3 reads CASSQSAGEAFF. The CDR3, as DNA: TGCGCCAGCAGTCAATCGGCAGGGGAAGCTTTCTTT.

V usage is TRBV19 and J usage is TRBJ2-5; D is ambiguous. In germline, CDR1 is LNHDA, CDR2 SQIVND (reference sequence). V gave up 6 bases and J gave up 5 bases, with 10 bases separating them. The CDR3 is made up of 12 amino acids. The CDR3 DNA is TGTGCCAGTAGGCCACCACGGGAGACCCAGTACTTC. It specifies CASRPPRETQYF.

This clone has just a few counts. The chain joins TRBV7-2 to TRBJ2-4; TRBD1 matches 7 bases. The CDR3 contains 16 residues. V shed 5 bases and J 0 bases; nucleotides not matched to a gene: 7. Germline V gene lookup returns CDR1 SGHTA and CDR2 FQGNSA. The CDR3 loop reads CASSRQGLGAKNIQYF. CDR3 sequence (DNA): TGTGCCAGCAGCCGACAGGGATTGGGAGCCAAAAACATTCAGTACTTC.

This clone has a handful of counts. The gene calls are TRBV5-6 and TRBJ2-5; no firm D call. Trimming removed 0 bases at V and 0 bases at J, with 3 bases between. The CDR3 runs 13 residues. Germline lookup yields CDR1 SGHDT and CDR2 YYEEEE. The CDR3 loop reads CASSLVYQETQYF. The CDR3 bases are TGTGCCAGCAGCTTGGTCTACCAAGAGACCCAGTACTTC. Combining the CDR3 with reference TRBV5-6 and TRBJ2-5 gives the whole variable domain DAGVTQSPTHLIKTRGQQVTLRCSPKSGHDTVSWYQQALGQGPQFIFQYYEEEERQRGNFPDRFSGHQFPNYSSELNVNALLLGDSALYLCASSLVYQETQYFGPGTRLLVL.

V gene TRBV19 combines with J gene TRBJ2-5; 8 nucleotides line up with TRBD2. Unmatched junction bases numbered 7, after V lost 5 bases and J lost 5 bases. CDR1 and CDR2 (germline): LNHDA, SQIVND (reference sequence). This CDR3 spans 14 amino acids. The CDR3 reads CASSLERGLETQYF. For the CDR3, the DNA is TGTGCCAGTAGTCTGGAGCGGGGGTTGGAGACCCAGTACTTC.

There are a few counts of this clone. The gene calls are TRBV6-5 and TRBJ2-1; TRBD2 matches 14 bases. The V gene end was trimmed by 5 bases and the J gene end by 15 bases; junction bases not matched to a gene: 9. Per the germline V gene, CDR1 is MNHEY and CDR2 is SVGAGI. This CDR3 comprises 14 residues. CDR3 protein: CASSPGTSGRRWFF. In nucleotides, the CDR3 is TGTGCCAGCAGTCCCGGGACTAGCGGGAGAAGGTGGTTCTTC.

The DNA of the CDR3 is TGCGCCAGCAGCGCCGTACAGCCTTACAATGAGCAGTTCTTC. Encoded protein: CASSAVQPYNEQFF. The genes are TRBV4-3 and TRBJ2-1, with D uncertain. This CDR3 is built from 14 residues. CDR1 and CDR2 (germline): LGHNA, YSLEER. The V end was cut by 5 bases, the J end by 4 bases, with 12 bases between.

There are a few counts of this clone. The genes are TRBV4-3 and TRBJ2-1; 7 bases agree with TRBD2. CDR1 and CDR2 from the germline V gene are LGHNA and YSLEER. The CDR3 length is 17 residues. V lost 0 bases and J lost 8; bases outside the gene matches: 13. CDR3 sequence reads: CASSQDPSRGTPHEQFF. CDR3 nucleotides: TGCGCCAGCAGCCAAGATCCCTCGCGGGGGACCCCACATGAGCAGTTCTTC.

This chain joins TRBV6-6 and TRBJ1-1; the match to TRBD1 covers 7 bases. The CDR3 runs 16 residues. Germline V gene data show CDR1 as MNHNY and CDR2 as SVGAGI (reference sequence). The junction had 5 bases not matched to a gene; V was cut back by 0 bases and J by 1 base. The CDR3 bases are TGTGCCAGCAGTTACTCCCCCGGGACAGCGAACACTGAAGCTTTCTTT. Translated, it gives CASSYSPGTANTEAFF.

J is TRBJ2-7 and V is TRBV5-4; D perhaps matches TRBD2 (5 bases). V was cut by 2 bases and J by 0 bases, with 9 bases left in between. CDR3 length equals 14 residues. CDR1 is SGHNT and CDR2 is YYREEE in the germline V gene (reference sequence). This chain's CDR3 is CASSLIGLSYEQYF. The CDR3 DNA reads as TGTGCCAGCAGCTTAATCGGACTCTCCTACGAGCAGTACTTC.

This clone has just a few counts. The chain combines TRBV2 with TRBJ2-7; 7 bases line up with TRBD1. The length of the CDR3 is 15 residues. Trimming at V came to 4 bases and at J to 0 bases, leaving 6 bases not matched to a gene. The germline gives CDR1 SNHLY, CDR2 FYNNEI. CDR3 coding DNA: TGTGCCAGCAGTGTCCAGGGGGAGAGCTCCTACGAGCAGTACTTC. Translating gives CASSVQGESSYEQYF.

This clone was seen more than once but under ten times. The V gene is TRBV4-2, the J gene TRBJ2-1; 10 nucleotides line up with TRBD2. The CDR3 loop spans 15 amino acids. The V and J ends lost 4 bases and 5 bases, in that order; junction bases with no gene match: 5. Per germline, CDR1 LGHNA and CDR2 YNFKEQ. CDR3: CASSPWTSGNNEQFF. CDR3 coding DNA: TGTGCCAGCAGCCCATGGACTAGCGGAAACAATGAGCAGTTCTTC.

The chain recombines TRBV27 with TRBJ2-1; D not resolved. The V end lost 6 bases, the J end lost 9 bases, and 12 bases lay between the germline ends. CDR3 size: 12 residues. Germline V lookup: CDR1 MNHEY, CDR2 SMNVEV (reference sequence). Written as DNA, the CDR3 is TGTGCCAGCAGCCAGGTCGGAAGTGAGCAGTTCTTC. This codes for CASSQVGSEQFF.

This chain uses TRBV30 with TRBJ1-2; D unresolved. The CDR3 runs to 11 residues. V was pared by 7 bases and J by 8 bases, with 14 bases between. The germline gives CDR1 GTSNPN, CDR2 SVGIG (reference sequence). CDR3 DNA: TGTGCCTACGTGCGGGGTGGCGGCTACACCTTC. It yields the protein CAYVRGGGYTF. Filled out from reference TRBV30 and TRBJ1-2, the complete variable domain reads SQTIHQWPATLVQPVGSPLSLECTVEGTSNPNLYWYRQAAGRGLQLLFYSVGIGQISSEVPQNLSASRPQDRQFILSSKKLLLSDSGFYLCAYVRGGGYTFGSGTRLTVV.

The rearrangement joins TRBV4-1 to TRBJ1-5; weak D call: TRBD1 (5 bases). V was clipped by 3 bases and J by 2 bases, with 11 bases between them. The CDR3 is 15 amino acids. Germline values: CDR1 MGHRA, CDR2 YSYEKL. This CDR3 is CASSQVGGGNQPQHF. The CDR3 DNA reads as TGCGCCAGCAGCCAGGTAGGAGGGGGCAATCAGCCCCAGCATTTT.

For the CDR3, the DNA is TGTGCCAGCACCGGGGGGAACTATGGCTACACCTTC. It specifies CASTGGNYGYTF. The chain uses TRBV6-6 and TRBJ1-2, with a possible D match to TRBD1 (5 bases). The CDR3 spans 12 residues. Germline V gene data show CDR1 as MNHNY and CDR2 as SVGAGI (reference sequence). Trimming cost V 7 bases and J 2 bases, with 8 bases left between them.

V is TRBV28 and J is TRBJ2-7; possibly TRBD1 for D (5 bases). Germline V gives CDR1 MDHEN, CDR2 SYDVKM. V was cut by 5 bases and J by 4 bases, with 15 bases left in between. The CDR3 contains 14 residues. The CDR3 bases are TGTGCCAGCAGTATACCACAGGTGGCGTACGAGCAGTACTTC. It encodes CASSIPQVAYEQYF. Variable domain in full (rest from reference TRBV28 and TRBJ2-7): DVKVTQSSRYLVKRTGEKVFLECVQDMDHENMFWYRQDPGLGLRLIYFSYDVKMKEKGDIPEGYSVSREKKERFSLILESASTNQTSMYLCASSIPQVAYEQYFGPGTRLTVT.

This clone was counted only a few times. The V gene is TRBV10-3, the J gene TRBJ1-5; 8 bases fit TRBD1. Germline V gene data show CDR1 as ENHRY and CDR2 as SYGVKD. With 5 bases clipped from V and 5 bases from J, the junction kept 2 bases outside the gene matches. There are 13 residues in the CDR3. The CDR3 coding sequence is TGTGCCATCAGTTCGACAGGGGATCAGCCCCAGCATTTT. Its protein product is CAISSTGDQPQHF.

V and J are TRBV7-9 and TRBJ2-7; D perhaps matches TRBD2 (6 bases). Trimming shortened V by 5 bases and J by 0 bases, and 14 bases separated the two germline ends. Germline V CDR1 and CDR2: SEHNR, FQNEAQ (reference sequence). This CDR3 is 15 amino acids long. The CDR3 region is CASSRTVGSSYEQYF. DNA of the CDR3: TGTGCCAGCAGCCGAACTGTCGGGAGCTCCTACGAGCAGTACTTC. Using reference TRBV7-9 and TRBJ2-7 for the parts outside the CDR3, the full variable domain is DTGVSQNPRHKITKRGQNVTFRCDPISEHNRLYWYRQTLGQGPEFLTYFQNEAQLEKSRLLSDRFSAERPKGSFSTLEIQRTEQGDSAMYLCASSRTVGSSYEQYFGPGTRLTVT.

The sample holds a few counts of this clone. The chain carries TRBV18 and TRBJ2-5; tentatively, D is TRBD2 (6 bases). The CDR3 totals 13 residues. Trimming took off 6 bases at V and 1 base at J, with 9 bases between the two ends. Germline V gene data show CDR1 as KGHSH and CDR2 as LQKENI. CDR3 amino acids: CASSAGLQETQYF. CDR3 DNA: TGTGCCAGCTCCGCGGGGCTCCAAGAGACCCAGTACTTC.

The J gene is TRBJ1-2, the V gene TRBV7-2; possibly TRBD1 for D (5 bases). The germline CDR1 and CDR2 sequences are SGHTA and FQGNSA. V lost 7 bases and J lost 1, with 16 bases in between. The CDR3 sequence is 15 residues long. CDR3 DNA: TGTGCCAGCACCACTAACCCAGGGATTAACTATGGCTACACCTTC. This codes for CASTTNPGINYGYTF.

This clone was seen more than once but under ten times. The chain has TRBV2 and TRBJ2-5, with 8 bases aligning to TRBD2. The CDR3 loop spans 15 amino acids. Germline loops: CDR1 SNHLY, CDR2 FYNNEI. Unmatched junction bases numbered 8, after V lost 6 bases and J lost 2 bases. The CDR3 nucleotides are TGTGCCAGCAGATCTATAGCGGGAACACAAGAGACCCAGTACTTC. Translating it yields CASRSIAGTQETQYF.

This clone appeared a few times. The V gene is TRBV11-2, the J gene TRBJ1-3; no clear D. The ends were cut back, 3 bases at V and 0 bases at J, with 9 bases in the middle. CDR3 length: 15 residues. The V gene's germline CDR1 is SGHAT and CDR2 FQNNGV. This chain's CDR3 is CASSLPGSSGNTIYF. The CDR3 DNA is TGTGCCAGCAGCTTGCCGGGGAGCTCTGGAAACACCATATATTTT. Supplemented by reference TRBV11-2 and TRBJ1-3, the full variable domain reads EAGVAQSPRYKIIEKRQSVAFWCNPISGHATLYWYQQILGQGPKLLIQFQNNGVVDDSQLPKDRFSAERLKGVDSTLKIQPAKLEDSAVYLCASSLPGSSGNTIYFGEGSWLTVV.

The chain recombines TRBV4-3 with TRBJ2-4; 8 positions agree with TRBD1. The CDR3 loop spans 16 amino acids. V lost 2 bases to trimming and J lost 4 bases; unmatched junction nucleotides: 7. Per the germline V gene, CDR1 is LGHNA and CDR2 is YSLEER. In DNA, the CDR3 is TGCGCCAGCAGCCAATACAGGGGGGACAAGAAAAACATTCAGTACTTC. Translating it yields CASSQYRGDKKNIQYF.

The J gene is TRBJ1-2, the V gene TRBV30, with D perhaps TRBD1 (6 bases). The germline gives CDR1 GTSNPN, CDR2 SVGIG (reference sequence). The V end was cut by 2 bases, the J end by 7 bases, with 17 bases between. This CDR3 comprises 14 residues. In DNA form, the CDR3 reads TGTGCCTGGAGTTACACTGACAGGTACCCTGGCTACACCTTC. Translating gives CAWSYTDRYPGYTF.

This clone has a handful of counts. J is TRBJ1-1 and V is TRBV7-9; tentatively, D is TRBD1 (5 bases). Trimming cost V 0 bases and J 1 base, with 15 bases left between them. The CDR3 spans 17 residues. Germline V gives CDR1 SEHNR, CDR2 FQNEAQ (reference sequence). The CDR3 sequence: CASSLALGRGRNTEAFF. In DNA, the CDR3 is TGTGCCAGCAGCTTAGCCCTCGGTCGGGGGAGGAACACTGAAGCTTTCTTT.